This T cell receptor beta chain was identified in a study of blood T cell repertoires in COVID-19. In the study overall: COVID-19 samples collected from the United States, Italy and Spain covered acute and convalescent phases.

The germline gives CDR1 DFQATT, CDR2 SNEGSKA (reference sequence). Trimming removed 3 bases from V and 0 bases from J, with 9 bases in between. This CDR3 is built from 14 residues. The method was immunoSEQ multiplex PCR; TCRdb's version includes in-frame clones alone and lacks a portion of them. The repertoire holds fewer than 350,000 clones, with around 90% as singletons. Participants were aged about 18 to 100 years from around 26 US areas. This sequence was found in a man between 60 and 75 years old who had recovered from COVID-19. The specimen was PBMCs or T cells enriched from blood (not recorded which). The gene calls are TRBV20-1 and TRBJ1-5; no clear D gene. In DNA form, the CDR3 reads TGCAGTGCTAGTAGCGGGAATAGCAATCAGCCCCAGCATTTT. The encoded protein is CSASSGNSNQPQHF.